This section outlines one T cell receptor (beta chain) sequence together with its context. Its specificity is unknown. This sample was taken from a study of cytomegalovirus exposure and HLA in healthy donors. As for the study in general: HLA-typed donors were the source of approximately 85 million unique TCRs held in an early data release.

Germline V gene data show CDR1 as SGHTA and CDR2 as FQGNSA. Trimming cost V 7 bases and J 4 bases, with 16 bases left between them. The CDR3 covers 14 residues. The PCR employed 60 Vbeta primers together with 13 Jbeta primers. Clones were read by immunoSEQ multiplex PCR, and TCRdb kept only the in-frame ones, dropping some. This table holds 120,000 or so clones, roughly two thirds found once. Regarding the study as a whole: An analysis that came later showed most CMV-associated TCR beta chains appearing HLA-restricted. Rare sequences made up most TCRs, while some public TCRs were found in many donors.

Sequencing was done on a sample of PBMCs. The origin of this receptor is a man aged 25-45 years in good health and CMV-seropositive. The V and J genes are TRBV7-2 and TRBJ1-2; the D gene is possibly TRBD1 (6 bases). The CDR3 region has the DNA TGTGCCAGCATCAAAGATAGGACAGCCTATGGCTACACCTTC. It is translated as CASIKDRTAYGYTF.